This entry lists 14 T cell receptor beta chains sequenced from one sample in a study of cytomegalovirus exposure and HLA in healthy donors (dated by TCRdb to about 2017). The library was prepared using the immunoSEQ multiplex PCR assay. Entries here come from immuneACCESS through TCRdb and include only in-frame sequences with V and J called. Some clones fail to appear in such tables; in the studies checked, an unresolved V gene covers under half of the shortfall, and the cause of the remainder is unknown. This sample is represented by under 200,000 clones; about 86% of them were singletons. 5% to 7% of the sample rests with the top ten. Sequencing was carried out using PBMCs. Receptor source: a woman aged 25 to 39 in good health and CMV-seronegative.

The V and J genes are TRBV4-3 and TRBJ2-3, with 11 positions matching TRBD1. The CDR3 length is 16 residues. CDR1 LGHNA and CDR2 YSLEER come from the germline V gene. The J segment lost 6 bases and the V segment lost 4 bases, leaving 9 bases of the junction unmatched. CDR3 nucleotides: TGCGCCAGCAGCCTGGGGTGGGACAGGGGGGCGGATACGCAGTATTTT. Its protein product is CASSLGWDRGADTQYF.

The J gene is TRBJ2-3, the V gene TRBV27; D is unresolved. V gave up 2 bases and J gave up 5 bases, with 2 bases separating them. The length of the CDR3 is 11 residues. Germline V gene data show CDR1 as MNHEY and CDR2 as SMNVEV (reference sequence). In nucleotides, the CDR3 is TGTGCCAGCAGTTTAGGAGATACGCAGTATTTT. This codes for CASSLGDTQYF.

V usage is TRBV7-9 and J usage is TRBJ2-4, with unresolved D. The V gene's germline CDR1 is SEHNR and CDR2 FQNEAQ (reference sequence). The CDR3 length is 14 residues. The V end was cut by 5 bases, the J end by 0 bases, with 8 bases between. The CDR3, as DNA: TGTGCCAGCAGCCAAAACCTAGCCAAAAACATTCAGTACTTC. This encodes CASSQNLAKNIQYF.

V gene TRBV4-3 combines with J gene TRBJ2-7; D gene ambiguous. This CDR3 has 14 residues. V lost 0 bases and J lost 2, with 8 bases in between. CDR1 is LGHNA, CDR2 YSLEER, per germline. CDR3 sequence reads: CASSQDFPTYEQYF. Written as DNA, the CDR3 is TGCGCCAGCAGCCAAGATTTCCCCACCTACGAGCAGTACTTC.

This sequence joins TRBV27 and TRBJ1-3, with 8 positions matching TRBD1. Per the germline V gene, CDR1 is MNHEY and CDR2 is SMNVEV (reference sequence). Trimming cost V 2 bases and J 3 bases; bases outside gene matches: 9. This CDR3 is 17 amino acids long. DNA for the CDR3: TGTGCCAGCAGTTTACCCTACAGGGGGGGCCGTGGAAACACCATATATTTT. Protein: CASSLPYRGGRGNTIYF.

The gene calls are TRBV5-1 and TRBJ2-7, with 13 bases that match TRBD2. CDR3 length: 15 amino acids. V lost 4 bases, J lost 6 bases, and 7 bases stayed unmatched. CDR1 is SGHRS and CDR2 is YFSETQ in the germline V gene. This chain's CDR3 is CASSGTSGGAVEQYF. In DNA form, the CDR3 reads TGCGCCAGCAGCGGTACTAGCGGGGGGGCGGTCGAGCAGTACTTC.

This sequence joins TRBV9 and TRBJ2-3; possible D gene TRBD2, 6 bases. Germline V gene lookup returns CDR1 SGDLS and CDR2 YYNGEE. Deletions cut 1 base from V and 5 bases from J, with 14 bases between. The CDR3 has 15 residues. In DNA form, the CDR3 reads TGTGCCAGCAGCGTAAGGGCCCTAGCGAGAGATACGCAGTATTTT. Residues: CASSVRALARDTQYF.

The chain carries TRBV29-1 and TRBJ2-3; D unresolved. The germline CDR1 and CDR2 sequences are SQVTM and ANQGSEA. The CDR3 length is 12 residues. The V end lost 4 bases, the J end lost 4 bases, and 9 bases lay between the germline ends. The CDR3 loop is CSVAGGPDTQYF. In DNA form, the CDR3 reads TGCAGCGTTGCTGGCGGCCCAGATACGCAGTATTTT.

This clone was picked up a small number of times. The chain combines TRBV11-2 with TRBJ1-2, with a weak D call TRBD1 (6 bases). The CDR3 runs to 14 residues. Germline values: CDR1 SGHAT, CDR2 FQNNGV. V was shortened by 5 bases and J by 4 bases, with 14 bases between the two germline ends. CDR3 protein: CASSPTPDSYGYTF. CDR3 bases: TGTGCCAGCAGCCCCACCCCGGACAGCTATGGCTACACCTTC.

V gene TRBV5-1 combines with J gene TRBJ1-2, with a tentative D call TRBD1 (6 bases). Trimming cost V 4 bases and J 2 bases, with 21 bases left between them. The CDR3 is 17 residues long. CDR1 is SGHRS, CDR2 YFSETQ, per germline. In nucleotides, the CDR3 is TGCGCCAGCAGCCTATCCCAGGGGCAGTCGATGAACTATGGCTACACCTTC. It yields the protein CASSLSQGQSMNYGYTF.

The chain has TRBV15 and TRBJ1-1, with TRBD1 as a possible D gene (5 bases). Looked up from germline, CDR1 is LNHNV and CDR2 is YYDKDF (reference sequence). Trimming removed 5 bases from V and 12 bases from J, with 19 bases in between. The CDR3 loop spans 13 amino acids. CDR3 in amino acids: CATSGDVGGVTFF. For the CDR3, the DNA is TGTGCCACCAGCGGGGACGTAGGAGGAGTAACTTTCTTT.

This clone appeared a single time. The genes are TRBV4-1 and TRBJ1-3, with D hard to call. Germline loops: CDR1 MGHRA, CDR2 YSYEKL. There are 16 residues in the CDR3. With 0 bases removed from V and 2 bases from J, the gap between germline ends came to 11 bases. The CDR3 sequence: CASSQDITRAGNTIYF. CDR3 DNA: TGCGCCAGCAGCCAAGATATAACCCGGGCTGGAAACACCATATATTTT.

J is TRBJ2-1 and V is TRBV19; a possible D gene is TRBD1 (6 bases). There are 16 residues in the CDR3. Germline CDR1 reads LNHDA; CDR2 reads SQIVND (reference sequence). V lost 6 bases to trimming and J lost 0 bases, with 15 bases between them. DNA for the CDR3: TGTGCCAGTAGCGAAAAACAGGGTCGCTCCTACAATGAGCAGTTCTTC. It yields the protein CASSEKQGRSYNEQFF.

V usage is TRBV6-1 and J usage is TRBJ2-3; the match to TRBD2 covers 11 bases. There are 16 residues in the CDR3. V gave up 3 bases and J gave up 5 bases; unmatched junction bases: 7. Looked up from germline, CDR1 is MNHNS and CDR2 is SASEGT. As DNA, the CDR3 is TGTGCCAGCAGTGAGTTTAGCGGGAGGGCCGGAGATACGCAGTATTTT. It codes for CASSEFSGRAGDTQYF.